This T cell receptor (beta chain) was sequenced in a study of tumor-infiltrating lymphocytes in oesophageal squamous cell carcinoma. TCRdb used MiXCR to reprocess the PCR reads, holding one entry per CDR3 protein. There are approximately 22,000 distinct CDR3 sequences in the sample; roughly 32% occur only once, and 19% lies in the top ten. This clonotype has a count of ten or more. Unmatched junction bases numbered 7, after V lost 5 bases and J lost 2 bases. Germline-derived CDR1 and CDR2 are MNHNS and SASEGT. The CDR3 is 15 amino acids. Material: esophageal tumor tissue. The clonotype was recovered from a female donor with esophageal squamous cell carcinoma. The chain is built from TRBV6-1 and TRBJ2-7; 9 bases match TRBD1. The CDR3 is CASSLGGTGTYEQYF. CDR3 coding DNA: TGTGCCAGCAGTCTGGGGGGGACAGGGACCTACGAGCAGTACTTC.